This is a list of T cell receptor beta chains from one sample in a study of T cells in Graves' hyperthyroidism and ophthalmopathy. From the multiplex PCR reads, TCRdb called clonotypes with MiXCR, one entry per CDR3 protein. This sample has 280,000 or so distinct CDR3 sequences; around 15% occur once, and the top ten carry roughly 31%. Sequenced input: blood. Receptor source: a woman in her 50s with Graves' hyperthyroidism that later progressed to Graves' ophthalmopathy. Both conserved end residues are part of each CDR3. The D gene is left open where the match is weak. Rows may omit the clone size; those that give it use once, few, many or a size class.

D gene | clone size | J gene | V gene | CDR3 length | CDR3 DNA | CDR3 protein
TRBD1 | few | TRBJ1-2 | TRBV4-2 | 17 | TGTGCCAGCAGCCAAGAAGCCAGTGACAGGGGGCATCGTGGCTACACCTTC | CASSQEASDRGHRGYTF
. | many | TRBJ1-2 | TRBV11-3 | 14 | TGTGCCAGCAGCCGGCCAGGGTGGATTGGTGGCTACACCTTC | CASSRPGWIGGYTF
. | many | TRBJ2-6 | TRBV11-2 | 16 | TGTGCCAGCAGCATGGCCCCCTTCCCTGGGGCCAACGTCCTGACTTTC | CASSMAPFPGANVLTF
. | . | TRBJ1-4 | TRBV6-5 | 13 | TGTGCCAGCAGTTACGGTATTCGGGAAAAACTGTTTTTT | CASSYGIREKLFF
TRBD1 | . | TRBJ1-3 | TRBV25-1 | 18 | TGTGCCAGCAGTTCAACAGGGGCGAAAGGCTTCCTCGGAAACACCATATATTTT | CASSSTGAKGFLGNTIYF
. | . | TRBJ2-2 | TRBV5-4 | 15 | TGTGCCAGCAGCCCGGTAAGGGGGAGCACCGGGGAGCTGTTTTTT | CASSPVRGSTGELFF
. | many | TRBJ2-5 | TRBV29-1 | 12 | TGCAGCGTGTCCGAAGGGGGAGAGACCCAGTACTTC | CSVSEGGETQYF
TRBD1 | many | TRBJ1-6 | TRBV6-1 | 19 | TGTGCCAGCAGTGGGTACCGCCAGGGGGATTTCTTCGGTGATTCACCCCTCCACTTT | CASSGYRQGDFFGDSPLHF
. | many | TRBJ2-3 | TRBV28 | 14 | TGTGCCAGCAGTCTCCTGCAGGGGCGTGATACGCAGTATTTT | CASSLLQGRDTQYF
TRBD2 | . | TRBJ2-3 | TRBV9 | 18 | TGTGCCAGCAGCGTAGGGGCTAGCGGGGGAACTCTTGAGAGGACGCAGTATTTT | CASSVGASGGTLERTQYF
. | many | TRBJ1-5 | TRBV9 | 14 | TGTGCCAGCAGCGTAGGAGATAGCAATCAGCCCCAGCATTTT | CASSVGDSNQPQHF
TRBD2 | many | TRBJ2-5 | TRBV11-2 | 16 | TGTGCCAGCAGCTCCGCCTTTAGCGGGGCTTGGGAGACCCAGTACTTC | CASSSAFSGAWETQYF
TRBD1 | many | TRBJ2-2 | TRBV28 | 19 | TGTGCCAGCATACCGGGACAGGTGGAATGGAGAAAGCCCACCGGGGAGCTGTTTTTT | CASIPGQVEWRKPTGELFF
. | many | TRBJ1-5 | TRBV12-3/TRBV12-4 | 13 | TGTGCCAGCAGTTACGGGGGAAGAGGGACCCAGCATTTT | CASSYGGRGTQHF
. | many | TRBJ2-7 | TRBV9 | 15 | TGTGCCAGCAGCGTAAATTGGGATGGCGCCTACGAGCAGTACTTC | CASSVNWDGAYEQYF
. | . | TRBJ1-6 | TRBV5-5 | 15 | TGTGCCAGCAGCCCGCTATGGGCTCCAAATTCACCCCTCCACTTT | CASSPLWAPNSPLHF
. | many | TRBJ2-5 | TRBV27 | 15 | TGTGCCAGCAGTGGACAGATTGAGGGGGGGGAGACCCAGTACTTC | CASSGQIEGGETQYF
. | many | TRBJ1-5 | TRBV2 | 14 | TGTGCCAGCACCTCACAATCCGGGGCCCAGCCCCAGCATTTT | CASTSQSGAQPQHF
TRBD2 | many | TRBJ2-5 | TRBV28 | 18 | TGTGCCAGCAGTTTTGGGCTAGCGGGATCCTTTTGGGAAGAGACCCAGTACTTC | CASSFGLAGSFWEETQYF
TRBD1 | many | TRBJ1-2 | TRBV28 | 13 | TGTGCCAGCAGTCCAGGGACAGATCTTGGCTACACCTTC | CASSPGTDLGYTF
. | many | TRBJ2-1 | TRBV6-1 | 13 | TGTGCCAGCAGTGACCAGGGGTACAATGAGCAGTTCTTC | CASSDQGYNEQFF
. | many | TRBJ1-1 | TRBV5-1 | 15 | TGCGCCAGCACGATGATGGCGGGCCTGAACACTGAAGCTTTCTTT | CASTMMAGLNTEAFF